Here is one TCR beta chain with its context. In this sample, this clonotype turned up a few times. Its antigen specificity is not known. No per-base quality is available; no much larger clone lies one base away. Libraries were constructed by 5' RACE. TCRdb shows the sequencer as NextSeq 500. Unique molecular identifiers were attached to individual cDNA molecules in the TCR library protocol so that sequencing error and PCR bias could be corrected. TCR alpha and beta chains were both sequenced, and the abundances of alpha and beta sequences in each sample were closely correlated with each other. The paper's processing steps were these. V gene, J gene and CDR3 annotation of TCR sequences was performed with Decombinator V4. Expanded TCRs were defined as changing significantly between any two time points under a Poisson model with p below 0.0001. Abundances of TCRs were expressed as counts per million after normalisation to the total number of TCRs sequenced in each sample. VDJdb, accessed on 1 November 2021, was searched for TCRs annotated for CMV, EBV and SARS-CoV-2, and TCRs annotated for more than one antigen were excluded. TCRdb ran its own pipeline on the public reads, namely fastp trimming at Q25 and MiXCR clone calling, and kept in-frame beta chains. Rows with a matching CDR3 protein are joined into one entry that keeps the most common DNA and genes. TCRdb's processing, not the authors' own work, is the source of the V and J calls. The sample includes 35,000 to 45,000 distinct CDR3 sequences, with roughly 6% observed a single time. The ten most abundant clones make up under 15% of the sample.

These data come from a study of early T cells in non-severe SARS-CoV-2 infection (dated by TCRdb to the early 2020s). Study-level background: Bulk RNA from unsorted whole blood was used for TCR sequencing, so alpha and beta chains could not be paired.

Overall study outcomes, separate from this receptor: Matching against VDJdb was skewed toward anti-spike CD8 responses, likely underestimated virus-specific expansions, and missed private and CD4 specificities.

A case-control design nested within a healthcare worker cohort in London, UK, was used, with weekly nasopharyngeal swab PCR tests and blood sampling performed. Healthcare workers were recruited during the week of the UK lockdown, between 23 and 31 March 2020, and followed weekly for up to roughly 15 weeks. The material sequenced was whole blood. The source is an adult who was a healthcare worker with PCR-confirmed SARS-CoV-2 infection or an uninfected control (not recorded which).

The CDR3 region has the sequence CASSPGQKPQETQYF. The nucleotides read TGTGCCAGCAGCCCCGGACAGAAACCCCAAGAGACCCAGTACTTC. The chain links TRBV5-4 with TRBJ2-5; TRBD1 could be the D gene, as 6 bases match. The V end loses 4 bases and the J end loses 1 base, and a stretch of 14 bases separates them. The CDR3 covers 15 residues, taking in both the cysteine and the phenylalanine. Left in the record is the CDR3 DNA by itself, 45 bases read in frame from the first base. The germline V gene (reference sequence) yields SGHNT for CDR1 and YYREEE for CDR2.